This T cell receptor beta chain comes out of a study of T cell repertoires in cytomegalovirus infection. Looking at the study overall: CMV infection and matching HLA type were both indicated by public TCR beta signatures. Whole-study findings and limits: HLA-C-restricted TCR beta clonotypes specific for CMV led the ex vivo response.

Trimming cost V 4 bases and J 5 bases; bases outside gene matches: 2. The length of the CDR3 is 12 residues. The germline V gene has CDR1 SQVTM and CDR2 ANQGSEA. In the case of this clonotype: What it binds is not known.

A single record per CDR3 protein comes from TCRdb applying MiXCR to the reads. Of 250,000 to 300,000 distinct CDR3 sequences in the sample, roughly 13% are singletons; the top ten hold 7% to 9.5%. The sequenced material came from PBMCs. The chain combines TRBV29-1 with TRBJ2-1; 7 bases match TRBD2. This TCR was recovered from a human donor in good health (CMV status not recorded). Some clones in this sample may be carry-over from other donors' samples. DNA for the CDR3: TGCAGCGTTGGACTAGCCAACAATGAGCAGTTCTTC. This codes for CSVGLANNEQFF.